The clone carrying this T cell receptor beta chain was picked up a small number of times. The sample belongs to a study of T cells in Graves' hyperthyroidism and ophthalmopathy. CDR1 and CDR2 (germline): SGHRS, YFSETQ. The length of the CDR3 is 13 residues. With 4 bases removed from V and 4 bases from J, the gap between germline ends came to 9 bases. It was RNA transcripts that yielded the amplified TCR beta CDR3 regions. During a first-round RT-PCR of the TCR CDR3, the HTBI primer set was used. TCRdb passed the multiplex PCR reads through MiXCR, listing each CDR3 protein once. This table holds 660,000 or so distinct CDR3 sequences, around 21% found once.

The TCR comes from a man younger than 45 with Graves' ophthalmopathy. Sequencing used blood. The chain carries TRBV5-1 and TRBJ2-1, with D uncertain. Here the CDR3 reads CASSPGEYNEQFF. The CDR3 DNA follows: TGCGCCAGCAGCCCAGGTGAATACAATGAGCAGTTCTTC.